These 23 T cell receptor beta chains were sequenced from one sample in a study of OX40 agonist ivuxolimab in advanced cancers. Only in-frame clones appear in the TCRdb table, and some are missing; sequencing was by immunoSEQ multiplex PCR. The sample has roughly 75,000 clones; 93% are singletons. The sample consisted of CD4+ or CD8+ T cells sorted from blood, taken in a trial of the OX40 agonist ivuxolimab. These receptors were obtained from an adult with an advanced solid tumor such as melanoma, head and neck, liver or kidney cancer.

The genes are TRBV7-3 and TRBJ2-1, with 16 bases aligning to TRBD2. The trim removed 1 base at V and 9 bases at J, leaving 15 bases unmatched. Germline V gene lookup returns CDR1 SGHTA and CDR2 FQGTGA. The CDR3 totals 20 residues. In nucleotides, the CDR3 is TGTGCCAGCAGCTTAAAGGGACTAGCGGGAGGGCCGGTCGATTATGGTGAGCAGTTCTTC. Its protein is CASSLKGLAGGPVDYGEQFF. Full variable domain (outside the CDR3, taken from reference TRBV7-3 and TRBJ2-1): GAGVSQTPSNKVTEKGKYVELRCDPISGHTALYWYRQSLGQGPEFLIYFQGTGAADDSGLPNDRFFAVRPEGSVSTLKIQRTERGDSAVYLCASSLKGLAGGPVDYGEQFFGPGTRLTVL.

The genes are TRBV28 and TRBJ2-7; 12 nucleotides match TRBD2. The CDR3 covers 16 residues. Germline-derived CDR1 and CDR2 are MDHEN and SYDVKM. V shed 6 bases, J shed 1 base, and the junction held 7 bases outside the gene matches. The CDR3 loop is CASRKRGTSGSYEQYF. CDR3 DNA sequence: TGTGCCAGCAGAAAACGAGGGACTAGCGGGTCCTACGAGCAGTACTTC.

This chain joins TRBV27 and TRBJ2-2; D is perhaps TRBD1 (5 bases). This CDR3 is 17 amino acids long. In germline, CDR1 is MNHEY, CDR2 SMNVEV (reference sequence). Trimming pared 2 bases from V and 0 bases from J, leaving 13 bases between. This CDR3 reads CASSLGAYPANTGELFF. CDR3 DNA sequence: TGTGCCAGCAGTTTAGGGGCGTATCCCGCGAACACCGGGGAGCTGTTTTTT.

CDR3 coding DNA: TGTGCCAGCAGCGAGGGTTGGGGCACCCCTTTCTACGAGCAGTACTTC. Amino acid sequence: CASSEGWGTPFYEQYF. The chain recombines TRBV9 with TRBJ2-7; possibly TRBD1 for D (5 bases). This CDR3 is built from 16 residues. Germline V gives CDR1 SGDLS, CDR2 YYNGEE. The ends were cut back, 3 bases at V and 3 bases at J, with 19 bases in the middle.

This sequence joins TRBV5-4 and TRBJ2-5, with D possibly called TRBD1 or TRBD2 (5 bases each). The V gene lost 4 bases and the J gene lost 7 bases, with 14 bases spanning the gap. Germline values: CDR1 SGHNT, CDR2 YYREEE (reference sequence). There are 13 residues in the CDR3. The CDR3 sequence is CASSPGDQRTQYF. DNA of the CDR3: TGTGCCAGCAGCCCCGGGGACCAGAGGACCCAGTACTTC.

The chain couples TRBV18 to TRBJ2-6; tentatively, D is TRBD1 or TRBD2 (5 bases each). This CDR3 has 12 residues. Germline V gene data show CDR1 as KGHSH and CDR2 as LQKENI. Trimming took 2 bases from V and 12 from J, leaving 8 bases between them. DNA for the CDR3: TGTGCCAGCTCACCAGGGGGAACCGTCCTGACTTTC. Translation gives CASSPGGTVLTF.

The chain uses TRBV7-9 and TRBJ2-6; TRBD1 is a possible D gene (5 bases). V lost 6 bases, J lost 4 bases, and 19 bases lay in between. Germline CDR1 SEHNR, CDR2 FQNEAQ (reference sequence). This CDR3 has 17 amino acids. The CDR3 DNA reads as TGTGCCAGCAGGGCAGGGCTTCAGGGATCAGGGGCCAACGTCCTGACTTTC. Its translation: CASRAGLQGSGANVLTF. Full variable domain (rest looked up from reference TRBV7-9 and TRBJ2-6): DTGVSQNPRHKITKRGQNVTFRCDPISEHNRLYWYRQTLGQGPEFLTYFQNEAQLEKSRLLSDRFSAERPKGSFSTLEIQRTEQGDSAMYLCASRAGLQGSGANVLTFGAGSRLTVL.

V and J are TRBV7-9 and TRBJ2-7, with 9 positions matching TRBD2. This CDR3 has 15 amino acids. Trimming removed 7 bases from V and 0 bases from J; junction bases left unmatched: 7. In germline, CDR1 is SEHNR, CDR2 FQNEAQ (reference sequence). Here the CDR3 reads CASILSGGNSYEQYF. The CDR3 DNA is TGTGCCAGCATCCTTAGCGGGGGAAACTCCTACGAGCAGTACTTC.

This clone was counted once. This sequence joins TRBV4-1 and TRBJ2-2; 10 positions agree with TRBD2. Trimming removed 6 bases from V and 0 bases from J; junction bases left unmatched: 4. The CDR3 runs to 16 residues. Germline V lookup: CDR1 MGHRA, CDR2 YSYEKL. CDR3 sequence: CASSPAGGPNTGELFF. The CDR3 DNA is TGCGCCAGCAGTCCAGCGGGGGGGCCGAACACCGGGGAGCTGTTTTTT.

The chain has TRBV30 and TRBJ2-3; D is perhaps TRBD2 (5 bases). V was shortened by 0 bases and J by 4 bases, with 17 bases between the two germline ends. The CDR3 is 16 amino acids. Germline assignment: CDR1 GTSNPN and CDR2 SVGIG (reference sequence). The CDR3 DNA sequence: TGTGCCTGGAGTGTAGGGCGCGGGCTAAGAGCAGATACGCAGTATTTT. It codes for CAWSVGRGLRADTQYF.

This chain connects TRBV27 to TRBJ2-5; 9 positions agree with TRBD2. J was trimmed by 5 bases and V by 4 bases; bases with no gene match: 8. Germline V gives CDR1 MNHEY, CDR2 SMNVEV (reference sequence). The CDR3 is 15 amino acids. CDR3 bases: TGTGCCAGCAGTTACTCTAGCGGGGCGTGGGAGACCCAGTACTTC. It translates to CASSYSSGAWETQYF.

This chain joins TRBV28 and TRBJ2-5; 7 positions match TRBD1. The CDR3 spans 14 residues. Germline CDR1 MDHEN, CDR2 SYDVKM. Trimming took 5 bases from V and 1 from J; bases not matched to a gene: 4. The CDR3: CASSIGDSQETQYF. CDR3 in DNA: TGTGCCAGCAGTATAGGGGACAGCCAAGAGACCCAGTACTTC.

The chain couples TRBV28 to TRBJ1-1; D is ambiguous. CDR1 is MDHEN, CDR2 SYDVKM, per germline. V dropped 6 bases and J dropped 10 bases, with 12 bases sitting between them. The CDR3 sequence is 11 residues long. The CDR3 loop is CASSSAGRAFF. The CDR3 nucleotides read TGTGCCAGCAGCTCGGCAGGTCGAGCTTTCTTT. Based on the CDR3 plus reference TRBV28 and TRBJ1-1, the full variable domain is DVKVTQSSRYLVKRTGEKVFLECVQDMDHENMFWYRQDPGLGLRLIYFSYDVKMKEKGDIPEGYSVSREKKERFSLILESASTNQTSMYLCASSSAGRAFFGQGTRLTVV.

The chain joins TRBV13 to TRBJ2-2, with a tentative D call TRBD2 (6 bases). This CDR3 has 12 amino acids. Trimming took off 7 bases at V and 7 bases at J, with 10 bases between the two ends. CDR1 and CDR2 from the germline V gene are PRHDT and FYEKMQ (reference sequence). In DNA form, the CDR3 reads TGTGCCAGCAAACGGGGGTTCGGGGAGCTGTTTTTT. Encoded protein: CASKRGFGELFF. The whole variable domain, remainder taken from reference TRBV13 and TRBJ2-2, is AAGVIQSPRHLIKEKRETATLKCYPIPRHDTVYWYQQGPGQDPQFLISFYEKMQSDKGSIPDRFSAQQFSDYHSELNMSSLELGDSALYFCASKRGFGELFFGEGSRLTVL.

V and J are TRBV5-6 and TRBJ1-1, with 7 bases matching TRBD1. This CDR3 comprises 13 residues. Germline values: CDR1 SGHDT, CDR2 YYEEEE. The trim removed 4 bases at V and 5 bases at J, leaving 5 bases unmatched. The CDR3 bases are TGTGCCAGCAGCCCAGGGGGTGAAACTGAAGCTTTCTTT. The encoded protein is CASSPGGETEAFF.

The V gene is TRBV2, the J gene TRBJ2-1; the D gene is possibly TRBD2 (7 bases). The CDR3 extends over 17 amino acids. The ends were cut back, 2 bases at V and 0 bases at J, with 14 bases in the middle. Germline lookup yields CDR1 SNHLY and CDR2 FYNNEI. For the CDR3, the DNA is TGTGCCAGCAGTGAATTGGGGGGGCTTAGCTCCTACAATGAGCAGTTCTTC. It is translated as CASSELGGLSSYNEQFF.

The chain recombines TRBV5-6 with TRBJ1-1; D gene unclear. Between the trimmed V and J ends, which lost 4 bases and 4 bases, there was a span of 17 bases. Germline V CDR1 and CDR2: SGHDT, YYEEEE. The CDR3 has 15 amino acids. The CDR3 nucleotides read TGTGCCAGCAGCACATACCAGGCCCGGGCCACTGAAGCTTTCTTT. Its translation is CASSTYQARATEAFF.

In its sample, this clone was seen once. CDR3 sequence reads: CASSSRLAGGRITSTDTQYF. The CDR3 DNA reads as TGTGCCAGCAGCTCCCGGCTAGCGGGAGGGAGAATAACTAGCACAGATACGCAGTATTTT. V is TRBV13 and J is TRBJ2-3; 12 bases line up with TRBD2. CDR1 and CDR2 from the germline V gene are PRHDT and FYEKMQ (reference sequence). J lost 0 bases, V lost 4 bases, and 14 bases had no gene match. The CDR3 covers 20 residues.

V and J are TRBV27 and TRBJ2-2, with D perhaps being TRBD1 or TRBD2 (5 bases each). Looked up from germline, CDR1 is MNHEY and CDR2 is SMNVEV (reference sequence). CDR3 length: 14 residues. V lost 0 bases, J lost 5 bases, and 7 bases lay in between. The CDR3 loop reads CASSLSGRTGELFF. DNA of the CDR3: TGTGCCAGCAGTTTATCGGGACGGACCGGGGAGCTGTTTTTT.

The chain recombines TRBV27 with TRBJ1-6; possible D gene TRBD1, 6 bases. The germline V gene encodes CDR1 MNHEY and CDR2 SMNVEV (reference sequence). The CDR3 runs 15 residues. With 0 bases removed from V and 8 bases from J, the gap between germline ends came to 11 bases. CDR3 nucleotides: TGTGCCAGCAGTTTATCATCCAGGGGTGATTCACCCCTCCACTTT. The encoded protein is CASSLSSRGDSPLHF.

The V call is TRBV15, the J call TRBJ2-3; D unclear. Germline V CDR1 and CDR2: LNHNV, YYDKDF (reference sequence). Between the trimmed V and J ends, which lost 3 bases and 1 base, there was a span of 11 bases. The CDR3 runs to 15 residues. CDR3 DNA sequence: TGTGCCACCAGCAGCCGAGACAAAGGCACAGATACGCAGTATTTT. As protein: CATSSRDKGTDTQYF.

The rearrangement joins TRBV27 to TRBJ2-7, with D unclear. The CDR3 length is 12 residues. Germline CDR1 MNHEY, CDR2 SMNVEV (reference sequence). V was pared by 3 bases and J by 4 bases, with 7 bases between. Written as DNA, the CDR3 is TGTGCCAGCAGTTTTGGTCCTTACGAGCAGTACTTC. Translation gives CASSFGPYEQYF.

This sequence joins TRBV5-5 and TRBJ2-7; D gene ambiguous. Trimming took off 3 bases at V and 4 bases at J, with 8 bases between the two ends. The CDR3 spans 12 residues. Looked up from germline, CDR1 is SGHKS and CDR2 is YYEKEE (reference sequence). Here the CDR3 DNA reads TGTGCCAGCAGCTCGGTGGAGTACGAGCAGTACTTC. Translated, it gives CASSSVEYEQYF.